What follows are 17 T cell receptor beta chains derived from one specimen sequenced in a study of CD8+ T cells in alopecia areata. RNA, once extracted, was reverse transcribed into cDNA for use as the sequencing template. Repertoires were generated with immunoSEQ multiplex PCR, while TCRdb's copy carries only in-frame clones and drops some. The data show some 190,000 clones, with 51% seen just once and 9.5% to 13% held by the top ten. Treatment here: oral pan-JAK inhibitor, 5-10 mg twice daily. Sequencing was performed on CD8+ T cells sorted from blood, taken at week 52, from a patient treated with tofacitinib. The source is a human donor with alopecia areata.

The chain employs TRBV7-9 and TRBJ2-1; D remains ambiguous. The germline gives CDR1 SEHNR, CDR2 FQNEAQ (reference sequence). The germline V and J ends were trimmed by 5 bases and 7 bases, with 15 bases remaining between them. The CDR3 has 14 residues. The CDR3 here is CASSLEAHSNEQFF. The CDR3 DNA sequence: TGTGCCAGCAGCCTAGAGGCACATTCAAATGAGCAGTTCTTC.

V is TRBV6-6 and J is TRBJ1-2; possibly TRBD1 for D (5 bases). Germline CDR1 reads MNHNY; CDR2 reads SVGAGI (reference sequence). Trimming cost V 11 bases and J 4 bases, with 17 bases left between them. This CDR3 is 13 amino acids long. This chain's CDR3 is CAVLKGQGYGYTF. The DNA of the CDR3 is TGTGCCGTTCTCAAGGGGCAAGGCTATGGCTACACCTTC.

This clone was seen a handful of times. This sequence joins TRBV30 and TRBJ2-1; 8 nucleotides line up with TRBD2. Trimming removed 2 bases from V and 8 bases from J; junction bases left unmatched: 5. CDR1 is GTSNPN, CDR2 SVGIG, per germline (reference sequence). There are 13 residues in the CDR3. The CDR3 sequence is CAWSSGLEYEQFF. The CDR3 bases are TGTGCCTGGAGTTCGGGACTAGAATATGAGCAGTTCTTC.

The genes are TRBV4-2 and TRBJ1-6; tentative D call: TRBD1 (5 bases). Deletions cut 1 base from V and 2 bases from J, with 9 bases between. The germline V gene encodes CDR1 LGHNA and CDR2 YNFKEQ. The CDR3 has 16 amino acids. The CDR3 loop is CASSQAKQAYNSPLHF. In DNA form, the CDR3 reads TGTGCCAGCAGCCAAGCGAAACAGGCCTATAATTCACCCCTCCACTTT.

This clone was counted a few times. The gene calls are TRBV5-1 and TRBJ2-7, with 8 bases aligning to TRBD2. The CDR3 spans 14 residues. V trimming: 2 bases; J trimming: 2 bases; junction bases outside the gene matches: 3. The germline V gene encodes CDR1 SGHRS and CDR2 YFSETQ. The chain's CDR3 is CASSFPSGPYEQYF. The CDR3 coding sequence is TGCGCCAGCAGCTTTCCTAGCGGGCCCTACGAGCAGTACTTC.

The chain is built from TRBV27 and TRBJ2-1; D assignment may be TRBD1 or TRBD2 (5 bases each). Germline V CDR1 and CDR2: MNHEY, SMNVEV (reference sequence). The CDR3 runs 15 residues. The V and J ends lost 1 base and 7 bases respectively, with 14 bases between them. The CDR3 spells CASSLFGDPGNEQFF. CDR3 DNA: TGTGCCAGCAGTTTATTTGGGGACCCTGGGAATGAGCAGTTCTTC.

The gene calls are TRBV5-1 and TRBJ2-5; D is unclear. Germline V gives CDR1 SGHRS, CDR2 YFSETQ. The CDR3 contains 16 residues. Between the trimmed V and J ends, which lost 0 bases and 3 bases, there was a span of 15 bases. CDR3 DNA: TGCGCCAGCAGCTTGGATTGGTTCGGGTCAGAAGAGACCCAGTACTTC. It codes for CASSLDWFGSEETQYF.

V gene TRBV9 combines with J gene TRBJ2-7; 8 bases match TRBD2. Germline V gene sequence: CDR1 SGDLS, CDR2 YYNGEE. The V gene end was trimmed by 0 bases and the J gene end by 4 bases; junction bases not matched to a gene: 6. This CDR3 is built from 15 residues. DNA for the CDR3: TGTGCCAGCAGCGTAGAGGCTAGCGGGCTATACGAGCAGTACTTC. This translates into CASSVEASGLYEQYF.

This clone was detected a few times. This chain connects TRBV7-9 to TRBJ1-4, with D unclear. V was trimmed by 4 bases and J by 7 bases, leaving 16 bases between them. Germline-derived CDR1 and CDR2 are SEHNR and FQNEAQ (reference sequence). CDR3 size: 15 residues. CDR3 DNA sequence: TGTGCCAGCAGCTCGAGTCGGTCGGAAGGTGAAAAACTGTTTTTT. This sequence encodes CASSSSRSEGEKLFF.

This sequence joins TRBV29-1 and TRBJ2-3; D not certain. CDR3 size: 13 residues. V was pared by 7 bases and J by 0 bases, with 11 bases between. Germline V gives CDR1 SQVTM, CDR2 ANQGSEA. The CDR3 loop is CSAWATSTDTQYF. CDR3 sequence (DNA): TGCAGCGCTTGGGCCACTAGCACAGATACGCAGTATTTT.

The CDR3, as DNA: TGCGCCAGCAGCCCATTGGGGACAGGGTCCCACATTCAGTACTTC. This gives the protein CASSPLGTGSHIQYF. The V gene is TRBV4-3, the J gene TRBJ2-4, with 9 bases lining up with TRBD1. The germline CDR1 and CDR2 sequences are LGHNA and YSLEER. This CDR3 has 15 residues. V gave up 4 bases and J gave up 8 bases; unmatched junction bases: 9.

The chain has TRBV6-5 and TRBJ2-7; the match to TRBD2 covers 7 bases. V shed 4 bases and J 4 bases; nucleotides not matched to a gene: 10. CDR1 and CDR2 (germline): MNHEY, SVGAGI. This CDR3 is 15 amino acids long. In DNA, the CDR3 is TGTGCCAGCAGTTCCCCCGGGGGAGGGAGATACGAGCAGTACTTC. The encoded protein is CASSSPGGGRYEQYF.

The rearrangement uses TRBV19 and TRBJ2-3; 8 bases agree with TRBD1. CDR3 size: 17 residues. From germline, CDR1 is LNHDA and CDR2 SQIVND (reference sequence). V was clipped by 6 bases and J by 1 base; unmatched bases: 12. For the CDR3, the DNA is TGTGCCAGTAGAACACAGACAGGGGTTGATGGCACAGATACGCAGTATTTT. It specifies CASRTQTGVDGTDTQYF.

This clone was counted only a few times. The identical CDR3 is also encoded by other nucleotide sequences in the sample. V usage is TRBV5-1 and J usage is TRBJ2-3, with a weak D call TRBD1 (5 bases). Trimming removed 7 bases at V and 3 bases at J, with 9 bases between. From germline, CDR1 is SGHRS and CDR2 YFSETQ. This CDR3 region has 12 residues. Here the CDR3 DNA reads TGCGCCAGCCATCAGGGAACAGATACGCAGTATTTT. Its translation is CASHQGTDTQYF.

This clone was seen a handful of times. The rearrangement uses TRBV29-1 and TRBJ1-6, with 9 bases lining up with TRBD1. There are 13 residues in the CDR3. CDR1 and CDR2 (germline): SQVTM, ANQGSEA. V lost 4 bases and J lost 8; bases outside the gene matches: 3. The CDR3 nucleotides read TGCAGCGTTGGACAGGGGGTAGATTCACCCCTCCACTTT. Its protein is CSVGQGVDSPLHF.

The rearrangement uses TRBV6-6 and TRBJ2-5; perhaps D is TRBD1 or TRBD2 (5 bases each). From germline, CDR1 is MNHNY and CDR2 SVGAGI (reference sequence). The CDR3 loop spans 14 amino acids. V was pared by 4 bases and J by 2 bases, with 11 bases between. This CDR3 is CASSSRGRQETQYF. CDR3 sequence (DNA): TGTGCCAGCAGTTCCCGGGGCCGACAAGAGACCCAGTACTTC.

This rearrangement joins TRBV19 to TRBJ1-5; D is unclear. Germline V CDR1 and CDR2: LNHDA, SQIVND (reference sequence). The length of the CDR3 is 15 residues. V lost 5 bases to trimming and J lost 4 bases, with 15 bases between them. The CDR3 region is CASSPLLGRNQPQHF. The CDR3 DNA sequence: TGTGCCAGTAGTCCCCTCCTTGGGCGAAATCAGCCCCAGCATTTT.